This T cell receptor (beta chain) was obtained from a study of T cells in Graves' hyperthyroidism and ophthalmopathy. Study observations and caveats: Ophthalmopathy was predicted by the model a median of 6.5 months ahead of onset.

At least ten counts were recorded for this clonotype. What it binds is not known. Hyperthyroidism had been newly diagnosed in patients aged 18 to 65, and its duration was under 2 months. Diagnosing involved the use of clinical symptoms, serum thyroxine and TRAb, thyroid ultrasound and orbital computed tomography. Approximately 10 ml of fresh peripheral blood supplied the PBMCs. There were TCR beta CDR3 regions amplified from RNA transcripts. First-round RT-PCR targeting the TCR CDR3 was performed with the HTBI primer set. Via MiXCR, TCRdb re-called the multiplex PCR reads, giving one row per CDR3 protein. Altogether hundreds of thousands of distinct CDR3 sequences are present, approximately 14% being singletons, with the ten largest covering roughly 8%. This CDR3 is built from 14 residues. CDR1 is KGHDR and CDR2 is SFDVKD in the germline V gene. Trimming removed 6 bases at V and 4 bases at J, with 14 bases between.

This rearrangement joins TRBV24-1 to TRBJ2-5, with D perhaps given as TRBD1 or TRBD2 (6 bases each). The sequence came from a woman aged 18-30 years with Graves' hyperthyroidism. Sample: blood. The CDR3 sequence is CATSPRGRGETQYF. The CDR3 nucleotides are TGTGCCACCAGTCCTCGGGGGCGTGGAGAGACCCAGTACTTC.